This TCR beta chain was documented in a study of identifying expanded T cells in peripheral blood. General study points: Clone count variance between approximately two-week samples rose with total template count. About 1.2 clones differed between technical replicates, versus around 15 and 18 over time.

Trimming took 3 bases from V and 8 from J, leaving 14 bases between them. There are 14 residues in the CDR3. Looked up from germline, CDR1 is SGHRS and CDR2 is YFSETQ. This clone came up a few times. Its antigen remains unknown. No infections or other immune events were documented during collection. Produced via immunoSEQ multiplex PCR; TCRdb's table is partial and in-frame only. The repertoire includes about 47,000 clones, approximately 82% of them detected once, and 11% to 15% sits in the top ten. The V and J genes are TRBV5-1 and TRBJ1-4, with D maybe TRBD1 (5 bases). Source material: blood. This clonotype was sampled from a person aged 18 to 75 in good health. CDR3 DNA sequence: TGCGCCAGCAGCTCGGGGTCGCGGGGGGAAAAACTGTTTTTT. This codes for CASSSGSRGEKLFF.